A selection of T cell receptor beta chains follows, all from one sample in a study of blood T cell repertoires in COVID-19. Clones were read by immunoSEQ multiplex PCR, and TCRdb kept only the in-frame ones, dropping some. Of some 250,000 clones detected, around 85% appear once; the ten largest clones hold around 2.8%. The sequencing input was peripheral blood. All receptors derive from a woman between 25 and 40 years old who had recovered from COVID-19. The CDR3 runs from the conserved cysteine through the conserved F or W. A D gene is named only where the DNA matches it firmly. Where a row states a size, it is once, few, many or the class of an expanded clone; other rows omit it.

size | J | V | D | CDR3 | DNA
- | TRBJ1-4 | TRBV15 | TRBD1 | CATSRGSGDRDEEMEGWMSEKLFF | TGTGCCACCAGCAGAGGCTCGGGGGACAGGGATGAAGAAATGGAGGGATGGATGAGTGAAAAACTGTTTTTT
many | TRBJ1-2 | TRBV7-2 | TRBD1 | CASSSSYGQGGIRSYGYTF | TGTGCCAGCAGCTCCTCATACGGACAGGGAGGTATTCGGAGTTATGGCTACACCTTC
- | TRBJ2-4 | TRBV5-1 | - | CASSISLAKNIQYF | TGCGCCAGCAGCATTAGCTTAGCCAAAAACATTCAGTACTTC
- | TRBJ1-2 | TRBV5-1 | - | CASSPLATGIGDYGYTF | TGCGCCAGCAGCCCCCTGGCCACAGGGATTGGGGACTATGGCTACACCTTC
- | TRBJ1-1 | TRBV5-1 | TRBD1 | CASSLGGQGGQNTEAFF | TGCGCCAGCAGCTTGGGGGGACAGGGCGGACAAAACACTGAAGCTTTCTTT
- | TRBJ1-1 | TRBV19 | - | CASSPELTNTEAFF | TGTGCCAGTAGTCCGGAGTTGACTAACACTGAAGCTTTCTTT
- | TRBJ2-5 | TRBV3-1/TRBV3-2 | - | CASSQDLRGRMEETQYF | TGTGCCAGCAGCCAAGATCTGCGGGGCCGCATGGAAGAGACCCAGTACTTC
- | TRBJ1-5 | TRBV10-1 | - | CALDRLNQPQHF | TGCGCACTAGACAGGCTCAATCAGCCCCAGCATTTT
- | TRBJ1-2 | TRBV5-1 | - | CASSLDLWEGDYGYTF | TGCGCCAGCAGCTTGGATCTCTGGGAAGGGGACTATGGCTACACCTTC
- | TRBJ2-3 | TRBV5-8 | - | CASSQTDTQYF | TGTGCCAGCAGCCAAACAGATACGCAGTATTTT
- | TRBJ2-6 | TRBV12-5 | - | CASGKGAGANVLTF | TGTGCTAGTGGAAAGGGAGCTGGGGCCAACGTCCTGACTTTC
- | TRBJ1-6 | TRBV7-9 | TRBD1 | CASSSPVTSGQENSPLHF | TGTGCCAGCAGCTCCCCTGTGACGTCGGGACAGGAGAATTCACCCCTCCACTTT
- | TRBJ1-4 | TRBV18 | - | CASSPLNRDNEKLFF | TGTGCCAGCTCACCGCTAAACAGGGATAATGAAAAACTGTTTTTT
- | TRBJ2-3 | TRBV5-1 | - | CASSLVGERTDTQYF | TGCGCCAGCAGCTTGGTCGGGGAGAGGACAGATACGCAGTATTTT
once | TRBJ1-6 | TRBV7-9 | - | CASSLDSGNSPLHF | TGTGCCAGCAGCTTGGACAGTGGTAATTCACCCCTCCACTTT
few | TRBJ2-1 | TRBV3-1/TRBV3-2 | - | CASSQVLRSSYNEQFF | TGTGCCAGCAGCCAAGTACTGCGGAGCTCCTACAATGAGCAGTTCTTC
- | TRBJ1-4 | TRBV29-1 | - | CSVEVAATNEKLFF | TGCAGCGTTGAAGTTGCAGCAACTAATGAAAAACTGTTTTTT
- | TRBJ2-3 | TRBV5-6 | - | CASSSWTVTADTQYF | TGTGCCAGCAGCTCCTGGACAGTCACGGCGGATACGCAGTATTTT
- | TRBJ1-2 | TRBV6-1 | - | CASSERAGALGGYTF | TGTGCCAGCAGTGAAAGGGCGGGAGCTTTGGGAGGCTACACCTTC
few | TRBJ2-2 | TRBV4-3 | - | CASSQDLSGGNTGELFF | TGCGCCAGCAGCCAAGATCTGTCCGGGGGGAACACCGGGGAGCTGTTTTTT
- | TRBJ1-1 | TRBV9 | - | CASSPGGGVEAFF | TGTGCCAGCAGCCCAGGAGGTGGGGTTGAGGCTTTCTTT
- | TRBJ2-3 | TRBV9 | TRBD2 | CASSVVAGGHTDTQYF | TGTGCCAGCAGCGTAGTGGCGGGGGGGCATACAGATACGCAGTATTTT
- | TRBJ2-2 | TRBV19 | - | CASSIEQGSTGELFF | TGTGCCAGTAGTATTGAACAGGGTAGCACCGGGGAGCTGTTTTTT
- | TRBJ1-2 | TRBV6-5 | - | CASKDQEGANYGYTF | TGTGCCAGCAAGGACCAGGAGGGAGCGAACTATGGCTACACCTTC
- | TRBJ1-1 | TRBV7-9 | - | CASSFLEAGDTEAFF | TGTGCCAGCAGCTTCTTGGAGGCCGGGGACACTGAAGCTTTCTTT
- | TRBJ1-5 | TRBV19 | TRBD1 | CASTIRTGRHQPQHF | TGTGCCAGTACAATAAGGACAGGGCGGCATCAGCCCCAGCATTTT
few | TRBJ2-1 | TRBV19 | TRBD2 | CASSGGLDNEQFF | TGTGCCAGTAGCGGGGGGTTAGACAATGAGCAGTTCTTC
- | TRBJ2-7 | TRBV5-1 | - | CASSLVPGAYEQYF | TGCGCCAGCAGCTTGGTCCCAGGTGCCTACGAGCAGTACTTC
- | TRBJ1-3 | TRBV10-3 | - | CAINRQSSGNTIYF | TGTGCCATCAACCGACAGTCCTCTGGAAACACCATATATTTT
once | TRBJ2-3 | TRBV3-1/TRBV3-2 | - | CASSQASDTQYF | TGTGCCAGCAGCCAAGCGTCAGATACGCAGTATTTT
- | TRBJ2-1 | TRBV9 | - | CASSVAMGDGSMNNEQFF | TGTGCCAGCAGCGTAGCTATGGGAGACGGGAGTATGAACAATGAGCAGTTCTTC
- | TRBJ1-2 | TRBV12-3/TRBV12-4 | - | CASSLVPSGYTF | TGTGCCAGCAGTTTAGTCCCATCTGGCTACACCTTC
- | TRBJ2-1 | TRBV6-5 | TRBD1 | CASRAGTGGINEQFF | TGTGCCAGCAGGGCGGGGACAGGGGGAATCAATGAGCAGTTCTTC
- | TRBJ2-1 | TRBV6-5 | TRBD1 | CASSYGGTGGSNEQFF | TGTGCCAGCAGTTACGGGGGGACAGGGGGTTCCAATGAGCAGTTCTTC
few | TRBJ1-1 | TRBV7-9 | TRBD1 | CASSLPHRQGGTEAFF | TGTGCCAGCAGCTTACCCCATAGACAGGGTGGGACTGAAGCTTTCTTT
- | TRBJ1-6 | TRBV6-5 | TRBD1 | CAGQLGGQHNSPLHF | TGTGCCGGTCAACTAGGGGGACAGCATAATTCACCCCTCCACTTT
- | TRBJ2-3 | TRBV6-4 | - | CASSRASGTDTQYF | TGTGCCAGCAGTCGAGCTAGCGGCACAGATACGCAGTATTTT
- | TRBJ2-2 | TRBV19 | TRBD1 | CASSISPTGNGELFF | TGTGCCAGTAGTATATCTCCGACAGGGAACGGGGAGCTGTTTTTT
- | TRBJ2-1 | TRBV7-3 | - | CASSSAYSNEQFF | TGTGCCAGCAGCTCAGCTTACAGTAATGAGCAGTTCTTC
- | TRBJ1-2 | TRBV19 | TRBD1 | CASGEQGNYGYTF | TGTGCCAGCGGGGAACAGGGGAACTATGGCTACACCTTC
- | TRBJ2-7 | TRBV5-5 | TRBD1 | CASSLGGGTGGDEQYF | TGTGCCAGCAGCCTAGGGGGGGGCACAGGGGGCGACGAGCAGTACTTC
- | TRBJ2-1 | TRBV5-1 | TRBD1 | CASSLTWTGGNEQFF | TGCGCCAGCAGCTTGACCTGGACAGGGGGCAATGAGCAGTTCTTC
- | TRBJ1-3 | TRBV5-1 | - | CASSQVGADGNTIYF | TGCGCCAGCAGCCAGGTGGGGGCGGATGGAAACACCATATATTTT
- | TRBJ2-3 | TRBV5-6 | TRBD1 | CASSYTRQGAYLDTQYF | TGTGCCAGCAGCTATACCCGACAGGGGGCTTATCTCGATACGCAGTATTTT